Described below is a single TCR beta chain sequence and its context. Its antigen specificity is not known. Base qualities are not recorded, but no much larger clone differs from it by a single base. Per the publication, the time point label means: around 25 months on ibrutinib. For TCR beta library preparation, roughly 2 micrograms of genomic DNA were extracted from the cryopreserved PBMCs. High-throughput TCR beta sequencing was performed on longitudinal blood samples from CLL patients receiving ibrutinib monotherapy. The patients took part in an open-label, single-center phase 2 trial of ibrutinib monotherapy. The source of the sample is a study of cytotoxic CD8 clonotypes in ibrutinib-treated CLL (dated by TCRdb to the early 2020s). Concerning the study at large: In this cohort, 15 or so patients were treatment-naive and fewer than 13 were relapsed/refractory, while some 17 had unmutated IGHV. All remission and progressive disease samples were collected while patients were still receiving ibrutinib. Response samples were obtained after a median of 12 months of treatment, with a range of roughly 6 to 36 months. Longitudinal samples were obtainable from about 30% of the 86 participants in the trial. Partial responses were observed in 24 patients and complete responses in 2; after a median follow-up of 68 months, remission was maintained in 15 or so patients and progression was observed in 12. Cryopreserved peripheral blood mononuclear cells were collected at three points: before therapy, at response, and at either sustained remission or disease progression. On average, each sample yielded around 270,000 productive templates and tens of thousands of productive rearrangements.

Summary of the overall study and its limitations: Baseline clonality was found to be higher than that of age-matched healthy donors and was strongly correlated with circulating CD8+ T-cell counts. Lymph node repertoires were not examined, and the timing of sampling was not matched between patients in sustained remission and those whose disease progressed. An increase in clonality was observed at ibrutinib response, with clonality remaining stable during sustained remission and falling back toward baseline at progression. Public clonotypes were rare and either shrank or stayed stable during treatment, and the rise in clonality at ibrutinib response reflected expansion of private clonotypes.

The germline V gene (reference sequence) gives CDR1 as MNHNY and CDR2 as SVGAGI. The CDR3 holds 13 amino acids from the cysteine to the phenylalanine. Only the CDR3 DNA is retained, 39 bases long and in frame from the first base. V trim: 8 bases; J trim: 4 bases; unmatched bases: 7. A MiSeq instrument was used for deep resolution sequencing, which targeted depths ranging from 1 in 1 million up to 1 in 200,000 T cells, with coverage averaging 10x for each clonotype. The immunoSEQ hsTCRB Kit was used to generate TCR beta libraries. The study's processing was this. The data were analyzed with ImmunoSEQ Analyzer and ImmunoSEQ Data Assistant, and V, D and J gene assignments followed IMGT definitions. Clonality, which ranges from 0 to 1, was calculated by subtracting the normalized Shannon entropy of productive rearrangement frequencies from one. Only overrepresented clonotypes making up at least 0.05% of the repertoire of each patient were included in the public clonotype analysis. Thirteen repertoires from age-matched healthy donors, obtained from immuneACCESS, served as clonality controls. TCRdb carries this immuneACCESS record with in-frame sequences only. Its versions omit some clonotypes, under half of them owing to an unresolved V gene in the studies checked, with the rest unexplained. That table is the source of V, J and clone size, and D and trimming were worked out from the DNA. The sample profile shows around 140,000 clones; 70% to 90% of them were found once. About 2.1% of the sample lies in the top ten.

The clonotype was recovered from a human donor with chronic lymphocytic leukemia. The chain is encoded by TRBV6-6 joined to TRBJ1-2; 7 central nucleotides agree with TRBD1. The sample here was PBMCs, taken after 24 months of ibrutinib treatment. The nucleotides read TGTGCCAGCCATCCGGGACAGCTCTATGGCTACACCTTC. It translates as CASHPGQLYGYTF.